This T cell receptor (beta chain) was recorded in a study of CD8 T cells in Susac syndrome. Findings and limits, study-wide: A relatively small number of individuals underwent TCR sequencing and HLA analysis.

RNA was extracted with the RNeasy kit, and a quantity of roughly 0.5 to 1 ug was reverse transcribed using random hexamers. With immunoSEQ multiplex PCR, TCR beta CDR3 was amplified across 54 Vbeta and 13 Jbeta. TCRdb re-called the immunoSEQ multiplex PCR reads through MiXCR, storing one row per CDR3 protein. Here the sample spans about 210,000 distinct CDR3 sequences, about 95% being singletons. A remark on this clonotype: Antigen specificity is unknown.

The CDR3 extends over 17 amino acids. Deletions cut 4 bases from V and 4 bases from J, with 21 bases between. Per the germline V gene, CDR1 is SNHLY and CDR2 is FYNNEI. Negative isolation yielded CD4+ and CD8+ T cells, and FACS enriched TEMRA cells. The source is a human donor with multiple sclerosis. Sequencing was performed on CD4+ T cells from PBMCs. V gene TRBV2 combines with J gene TRBJ2-3, with D unclear. CDR3 DNA: TGTGCCAGCAGTGGATGGGCTTCCTCTAAGGTTCCAGATACGCAGTATTTT. It is translated as CASSGWASSKVPDTQYF.